Listed below are T cell receptor beta chains from one sample, sequenced in a study of blood T cells in healthy people across ages. In TCRdb, the 5' RACE reads were re-called with MiXCR into one record per CDR3 protein. The sample carries over a million distinct CDR3 sequences, 40% to 50% recorded once. Sequenced sample: blood. Source of these receptors: a woman aged 18-29 years in good health. Both conserved end residues are part of each CDR3. The D gene is left open where the match is weak. The listing skips clone size in some rows; elsewhere it reads once, few, many or a size class.

TRBV20-1	-	-	TRBJ1-4	CSARADGTGNEKLFF	TGCAGTGCTAGAGCTGACGGGACGGGAAATGAAAAACTGTTTTTT
TRBV7-6	TRBD2	few	TRBJ2-2	CASSSQREGSAGELFF	TGTGCCAGCAGCTCCCAACGGGAGGGGTCGGCCGGGGAGCTGTTTTTT
TRBV5-1	-	few	TRBJ1-1	CASRDGTVNTEAFF	TGCGCCAGCAGGGACGGGACGGTTAACACTGAGGCTTTCTTT
TRBV20-1	TRBD2	-	TRBJ2-1	CSARAGGSTTRNEQFF	TGCAGTGCTAGGGCGGGGGGTTCCACTACTCGCAATGAGCAGTTCTTC
TRBV29-1	-	-	TRBJ1-1	CSVDGGTNTEAFF	TGCAGCGTTGATGGGGGGACGAACACTGAAGCTTTCTTT
TRBV7-2	TRBD2	-	TRBJ2-1	CASKDEREEDEQFF	TGTGCCAGCAAAGACGAGCGGGAGGAGGATGAGCAGTTCTTC
TRBV9	-	-	TRBJ2-2	CASSVGGRGSTGELFF	TGTGCCAGCAGCGTAGGCGGCAGGGGTTCCACCGGGGAGCTGTTTTTT
TRBV3-1	-	many	TRBJ2-1	CASSVPRVTYNEQFF	TGTGCCAGCAGTGTCCCCCGGGTTACCTACAATGAGCAGTTCTTC
TRBV20-1	-	-	TRBJ2-1	CSARVLSGEFF	TGCAGTGCTAGAGTCTTGTCAGGGGAGTTCTTC
TRBV10-3	-	few	TRBJ2-2	CAISQGIGELFF	TGTGCCATCAGCCAGGGAATAGGGGAGCTGTTTTTT
TRBV20-1	-	-	TRBJ2-5	CSAIGGETQYF	TGCAGTGCCATAGGGGGGGAGACCCAGTACTTC
TRBV9	-	few	TRBJ2-5	CASSPTGFQETQYF	TGTGCCAGCAGCCCCACTGGTTTCCAAGAGACCCAGTACTTC
TRBV6-2/TRBV6-3	-	-	TRBJ1-5	CASSRGGVLDQPQHF	TGTGCCAGCAGCAGAGGGGGGGTATTGGATCAGCCCCAGCATTTT
TRBV4-2	TRBD1	-	TRBJ1-2	CASSQERTGGVGDYGYTF	TGTGCCAGCAGCCAAGAGAGGACAGGGGGCGTGGGGGACTATGGCTACACCTTC
TRBV6-2/TRBV6-3	-	few	TRBJ2-1	CAARGGSGVNEQFF	TGTGCCGCCAGGGGGGGTAGCGGAGTTAATGAGCAGTTCTTC
TRBV6-5	TRBD1	few	TRBJ2-7	CASSFSPGTGHYEQYF	TGTGCCAGCAGTTTCAGCCCCGGGACAGGTCACTACGAGCAGTACTTC
TRBV20-1	-	-	TRBJ2-5	CSAAPGPTTAETQYF	TGCAGTGCTGCACCGGGACCTACGACCGCGGAGACCCAGTACTTC